These 29 T cell receptor beta chains were sequenced from one sample in a study of cytomegalovirus exposure and HLA in healthy donors. PCR used 60 Vbeta primers and 13 Jbeta primers. The assay was immunoSEQ multiplex PCR, and TCRdb's table has in-frame clones only and misses some. The sample comprises 150,000 to 200,000 clones, more than 75% of which are singletons, and 14% rests with the top ten. Sequenced material: PBMCs. The source is a woman aged 40-49 years in good health and CMV-seronegative.

The rearrangement links TRBV9 to TRBJ1-4; the match to TRBD1 covers 7 bases. The V gene end was trimmed by 7 bases and the J gene end by 6 bases; junction bases not matched to a gene: 12. Germline CDR1 SGDLS, CDR2 YYNGEE. The CDR3 is 15 residues long. This chain's CDR3 is CASARTGDFDEKLFF. Written as DNA, the CDR3 is TGTGCCAGCGCCAGAACAGGGGATTTTGATGAAAAACTGTTTTTT.

This chain connects TRBV5-1 to TRBJ2-7; 8 nucleotides align to TRBD1. Per the germline V gene, CDR1 is SGHRS and CDR2 is YFSETQ. V dropped 4 bases and J dropped 4; count of bases not matched to a gene: 4. The CDR3 sequence is 13 residues long. Here the CDR3 DNA reads TGCGCCAGCAGCCGGGACAGGATGTACGAGCAGTACTTC. It is translated as CASSRDRMYEQYF.

CDR3 region: CASSLDMGGTNTGELFF. In DNA, the CDR3 is TGTGCCAGCAGTCTCGATATGGGGGGAACGAACACCGGGGAGCTGTTTTTT. The gene calls are TRBV28 and TRBJ2-2; perhaps TRBD2 as D (6 bases). V lost 5 bases, J lost 0 bases, and 16 bases lay in between. Germline V gene lookup returns CDR1 MDHEN and CDR2 SYDVKM. The CDR3 consists of 17 residues.

The chain employs TRBV28 and TRBJ2-7, with 9 bases that match TRBD1. Looked up from germline, CDR1 is MDHEN and CDR2 is SYDVKM. There are 13 residues in the CDR3. With V trimmed by 5 bases and J by 6 bases, 5 bases remained unmatched. The CDR3 DNA is TGTGCCAGCAGTGTGGACAGGGGTGGCGAGCAGTACTTC. This sequence encodes CASSVDRGGEQYF.

This clone was found a few times. The junction departs from germline at one end; a sequencing error may be responsible. The chain has TRBV9 and TRBJ2-4; possibly TRBD1 for D (7 bases). Germline assignment: CDR1 SGDLS and CDR2 YYNGEE. The CDR3 has 15 residues. The CDR3 DNA is TGTGCCAGCACCCCGGGGGACAGCACCAACAACATTCAGTACTTC. This gives the protein CASTPGDSTNNIQYF. The full variable domain, rest sourced from reference TRBV9 and TRBJ2-4, is DSGVTQTPKHLITATGQRVTLRCSPRSGDLSVYWYQQSLDQGLQFLIQYYNGEERAKGNILERFSAQQFPDLHSELNLSSLELGDSALYFCASTPGDSTNNIQYFGAGTRLSVL.

This sequence joins TRBV29-1 and TRBJ2-3; D gene uncertain. Deletions cut 1 base from V and 8 bases from J, with 19 bases between. The CDR3 is made up of 15 amino acids. Germline assignment: CDR1 SQVTM and CDR2 ANQGSEA. Here the CDR3 reads CSVEGLMGEAFTQYF. Written as DNA, the CDR3 is TGCAGCGTTGAAGGCTTAATGGGTGAGGCTTTTACGCAGTATTTT.

This clone appeared once. The chain uses TRBV19 and TRBJ1-1, with TRBD1 matching 8 bases. The length of the CDR3 is 15 residues. CDR1 and CDR2 from the germline V gene are LNHDA and SQIVND (reference sequence). The V and J ends lost 6 bases and 1 base, in that order; junction bases with no gene match: 7. In nucleotides, the CDR3 is TGTGCCAGTAGGGGACAGGTGATAACGAACACTGAAGCTTTCTTT. Translation: CASRGQVITNTEAFF.

The chain couples TRBV4-1 to TRBJ2-3; D might be TRBD1 (5 bases). The CDR3 totals 15 residues. Trimming stripped 3 bases from V and 0 bases from J, with 10 bases between. Germline CDR1 is MGHRA and CDR2 is YSYEKL. DNA for the CDR3: TGCGCCAGCAGCCACCACGGACAAAGCACAGATACGCAGTATTTT. As protein: CASSHHGQSTDTQYF.

This chain uses TRBV27 with TRBJ2-5, with 8 bases matching TRBD2. The DNA end favors TRBJ2-7, so the J call may be wrong. The CDR3 has 16 residues. Germline lookup yields CDR1 MNHEY and CDR2 SMNVEV (reference sequence). DNA of the CDR3: TGTGCCAGCAGTTTAAGAGTCGGAGCGGGGGACTACGAGCAGTACTTC. Its translation: CASSLRVGAGDYEQYF.

The rearrangement joins TRBV11-2 to TRBJ1-1, with D perhaps matching TRBD1 (6 bases). Germline V gives CDR1 SGHAT, CDR2 FQNNGV. The CDR3 covers 15 residues. V was shortened by 4 bases and J by 3 bases, with 15 bases between the two germline ends. In nucleotides, the CDR3 is TGTGCCAGCAGCTCTCGTAGAGGGGGGGACACTGAAGCTTTCTTT. As protein: CASSSRRGGDTEAFF.

CDR3 protein: CASRGLAGSSPWGSYNEQFF. CDR3 in DNA: TGTGCCAGCAGGGGACTAGCGGGCTCATCCCCCTGGGGGTCCTACAATGAGCAGTTCTTC. The rearrangement joins TRBV28 to TRBJ2-1; 12 bases match TRBD2. The CDR3 has 20 amino acids. The trim removed 6 bases at V and 1 base at J, leaving 16 bases unmatched. Germline CDR1 reads MDHEN; CDR2 reads SYDVKM. Based on the CDR3 plus reference TRBV28 and TRBJ2-1, the full variable domain is DVKVTQSSRYLVKRTGEKVFLECVQDMDHENMFWYRQDPGLGLRLIYFSYDVKMKEKGDIPEGYSVSREKKERFSLILESASTNQTSMYLCASRGLAGSSPWGSYNEQFFGPGTRLTVL.

The J gene is TRBJ2-7, the V gene TRBV7-2, with 11 bases identical to TRBD2. The V gene end was trimmed by 5 bases and the J gene end by 0 bases; junction bases not matched to a gene: 3. In germline, CDR1 is SGHTA, CDR2 FQGNSA. This CDR3 has 15 amino acids. The CDR3 sequence is CASSMTSGVSYEQYF. The CDR3 DNA sequence: TGTGCCAGCAGCATGACTAGCGGGGTCTCCTACGAGCAGTACTTC.

The count of this clone is one. The V and J genes are TRBV10-3 and TRBJ2-7, with TRBD2 matching over 12 bases. There are 17 residues in the CDR3. CDR1 and CDR2 (germline): ENHRY, SYGVKD. The junction had 9 bases not matched to a gene; V was cut back by 6 bases and J by 0 bases. CDR3 sequence reads: CAISPSGGVKSSYEQYF. DNA for the CDR3: TGTGCCATCAGCCCTAGCGGGGGGGTAAAGAGCTCCTACGAGCAGTACTTC.

The chain uses TRBV10-3 and TRBJ1-4; 12 nucleotides match TRBD1. V shed 6 bases and J 13 bases; nucleotides not matched to a gene: 15. Germline V CDR1 and CDR2: ENHRY, SYGVKD. This CDR3 comprises 16 residues. The CDR3 loop reads CAISSGTGGMGVRLFF. In DNA, the CDR3 is TGTGCCATCAGCTCCGGGACAGGGGGCATGGGGGTTCGACTGTTTTTT.

The sample holds a few counts of this clone. The chain has TRBV10-3 and TRBJ1-1; D gene ambiguous. The CDR3 length is 14 residues. Germline V gives CDR1 ENHRY, CDR2 SYGVKD. Trimming took off 3 bases at V and 2 bases at J, with 10 bases between the two ends. The DNA for the CDR3 is TGTGCCATCAGTGACTCTTCAGGTAACACTGAAGCTTTCTTT. Translating it yields CAISDSSGNTEAFF.

The rearrangement links TRBV7-2 to TRBJ1-5, with D unresolved. CDR1 and CDR2 from the germline V gene are SGHTA and FQGNSA. The CDR3 runs to 15 residues. Trimming left V 2 bases short and J 7 bases short, with 15 bases between. CDR3 DNA sequence: TGTGCCAGCAGCTTATCTCTAGGAGCGGGGCAGCCCCAGCATTTT. It codes for CASSLSLGAGQPQHF.

This clone was observed a few times. This rearrangement joins TRBV25-1 to TRBJ1-1; D is uncertain. V was clipped by 6 bases and J by 5 bases, with 10 bases between them. Looked up from germline, CDR1 is MGHDK and CDR2 is SYGVNS. CDR3 length equals 12 residues. This CDR3 is CASRGSGTEAFF. The CDR3 DNA is TGTGCCAGCAGGGGTTCGGGGACTGAAGCTTTCTTT.

The chain combines TRBV18 with TRBJ2-3, with a weak D call TRBD1 (5 bases). This CDR3 spans 14 amino acids. V shed 6 bases and J shed 6 bases, with 16 bases lying between them. Germline lookup yields CDR1 KGHSH and CDR2 LQKENI. The CDR3 loop is CASSPFSGLDTQYF. DNA of the CDR3: TGTGCCAGCTCCCCCTTTTCAGGGTTGGATACGCAGTATTTT. Combining the CDR3 with reference TRBV18 and TRBJ2-3 gives the whole variable domain NAGVMQNPRHLVRRRGQEARLRCSPMKGHSHVYWYRQLPEEGLKFMVYLQKENIIDESGMPKERFSAEFPKEGPSILRIQQVVRGDSAAYFCASSPFSGLDTQYFGPGTRLTVL.

The sample holds a few counts of this clone. V is TRBV25-1 and J is TRBJ2-3, with 9 positions matching TRBD2. In germline, CDR1 is MGHDK, CDR2 SYGVNS. Trimming cost V 7 bases and J 3 bases; bases outside gene matches: 8. The CDR3 sequence is 15 residues long. CDR3 DNA sequence: TGTGCCAGCACATTAGCGGGAGCCGAGACAGATACGCAGTATTTT. The encoded protein is CASTLAGAETDTQYF.

The table lists this clone with a count of one. The chain is built from TRBV6-5 and TRBJ1-3; 7 bases are a match to TRBD1. Per the germline V gene, CDR1 is MNHEY and CDR2 is SVGAGI. J lost 2 bases, V lost 6 bases, and 4 bases had no gene match. The CDR3 has 14 residues. The CDR3 region has the DNA TGTGCCAGCAGGGGAGACAGGGCTGGAAACACCATATATTTT. Amino acids: CASRGDRAGNTIYF.

The genes are TRBV5-1 and TRBJ1-2; TRBD1 is a possible D gene (5 bases). The ends were cut back, 0 bases at V and 4 bases at J, with 10 bases in the middle. The CDR3 runs 14 residues. Germline V gene sequence: CDR1 SGHRS, CDR2 YFSETQ. DNA for the CDR3: TGCGCCAGCAGCTTGGATCGGGGGAGCTATGGCTACACCTTC. Its translation is CASSLDRGSYGYTF. Full variable domain (rest looked up from reference TRBV5-1 and TRBJ1-2): KAGVTQTPRYLIKTRGQQVTLSCSPISGHRSVSWYQQTPGQGLQFLFEYFSETQRNKGNFPGRFSGRQFSNSRSEMNVSTLELGDSALYLCASSLDRGSYGYTFGSGTRLTVV.

CDR3 residues: CASSFGRGKSSYNEQFF. The CDR3 nucleotides read TGTGCCAGCAGCTTTGGGCGGGGGAAAAGCTCCTACAATGAGCAGTTCTTC. The rearrangement uses TRBV11-3 and TRBJ2-1; TRBD2 matches at 7 bases. Germline V gene sequence: CDR1 SGHNT, CDR2 YENEEA. The V segment lost 3 bases and the J segment 0 bases; nucleotides outside the gene matches: 8. There are 17 residues in the CDR3.

The chain uses TRBV7-2 and TRBJ2-1, with D possibly TRBD1 on 5 matching bases. The ends were cut back, 1 base at V and 0 bases at J, with 7 bases in the middle. The V gene's germline CDR1 is SGHTA and CDR2 FQGNSA. The CDR3 is 15 amino acids. DNA for the CDR3: TGTGCCAGCAGCTTAGTAGGGGACTCCTACAATGAGCAGTTCTTC. Encoded protein: CASSLVGDSYNEQFF.

The chain has TRBV19 and TRBJ1-5; a weak D match, TRBD1 (5 bases). There are 13 residues in the CDR3. V was clipped by 5 bases and J by 5 bases, with 10 bases between them. The germline gives CDR1 LNHDA, CDR2 SQIVND (reference sequence). The CDR3 spells CASSGTGDQPQHF. CDR3 DNA sequence: TGTGCCAGTAGTGGAACAGGTGATCAGCCCCAGCATTTT.

In this sample, this clone turned up once. This rearrangement joins TRBV19 to TRBJ2-1; 7 nucleotides agree with TRBD1. Germline values: CDR1 LNHDA, CDR2 SQIVND (reference sequence). Losses at the gene ends were 5 bases for V and 13 bases for J; bases not matched to a gene: 8. This CDR3 region has 12 residues. The DNA of the CDR3 is TGTGCCAGTAGTTGGCTACAGGGGAGTCAGTTCTTC. Protein: CASSWLQGSQFF.

The chain combines TRBV7-3 with TRBJ2-1; TRBD1 matches 7 bases. V shed 5 bases and J 4 bases; nucleotides not matched to a gene: 5. Germline V gene lookup returns CDR1 SGHTA and CDR2 FQGTGA. The CDR3 length is 14 residues. CDR3 region: CASSMGTVYNEQFF. DNA of the CDR3: TGTGCCAGCAGCATGGGGACAGTATACAATGAGCAGTTCTTC.

The chain has TRBV6-5 and TRBJ1-4; D might be TRBD1 (6 bases). The CDR3 extends over 13 amino acids. Trimming stripped 6 bases from V and 4 bases from J, with 9 bases between. CDR1 MNHEY and CDR2 SVGAGI come from the germline V gene. CDR3 sequence reads: CASREDSNEKLFF. The CDR3 nucleotides read TGTGCCAGCAGGGAGGACAGTAATGAAAAACTGTTTTTT.

This rearrangement joins TRBV14 to TRBJ2-3, with D possibly TRBD1 on 5 matching bases. CDR1 is SGHDN, CDR2 FVKESK, per germline. CDR3 length: 16 amino acids. Trimming took 5 bases from V and 4 from J, leaving 19 bases between them. The CDR3 spells CASSSRSRAVSDTQYF. CDR3 nucleotide sequence: TGTGCCAGCAGCTCTAGGAGCAGGGCGGTATCAGATACGCAGTATTTT.

The chain carries TRBV9 and TRBJ2-3, with D tentatively TRBD1 (6 bases). This CDR3 is built from 14 residues. The V end was cut by 4 bases, the J end by 0 bases, with 9 bases between. Looked up from germline, CDR1 is SGDLS and CDR2 is YYNGEE. This CDR3 reads CASSLQGSTDTQYF. In nucleotides, the CDR3 is TGTGCCAGCAGCCTTCAGGGGAGCACAGATACGCAGTATTTT.